The clone carrying this T cell receptor beta chain was counted ten times or more. Its matching antigen is unknown. HTBI primers from iRepertoire and Arm-PCR of CDR3 regions yielded the TCR beta libraries. Each CDR3 protein gets one entry after TCRdb re-called the multiplex PCR reads with MiXCR. The data contain around 480,000 distinct CDR3 sequences, 15% to 20% of them singletons. The CDR3 is 15 amino acids. Trimming left V 2 bases short and J 3 bases short, with 14 bases between. Germline loops: CDR1 MNHEY, CDR2 SVGAGI. Sample time point: newly diagnosed GD, antithyroid drugs for less than 3 months. RNA from PBMCs was the source of the TCR library. Guidelines of the American Thyroid Association were used to diagnose Graves' disease. These data are taken from a study of regulatory T cells in long-lasting Graves disease. Study findings and constraints: Persistent disease samples used TRBV28, TRBJ1-2 and TRBJ2-5 preferentially.

These data were also reused for a study on T cells in Graves' hyperthyroidism and ophthalmopathy. According to that study: The model anticipated ophthalmopathy a median about 6.5 months pre-onset.

The receptor comes from a man aged 35 to 55 with Graves disease. V and J are TRBV6-5 and TRBJ2-7, with a possible D match to TRBD1 (6 bases). Source: peripheral blood mononuclear cells (PBMCs), taken at new diagnosis, from a patient treated with antithyroid drugs. DNA for the CDR3: TGTGCCAGCAGTTACACGCCGGGACAAGGCTACGAGCAGTACTTC. Protein sequence: CASSYTPGQGYEQYF.